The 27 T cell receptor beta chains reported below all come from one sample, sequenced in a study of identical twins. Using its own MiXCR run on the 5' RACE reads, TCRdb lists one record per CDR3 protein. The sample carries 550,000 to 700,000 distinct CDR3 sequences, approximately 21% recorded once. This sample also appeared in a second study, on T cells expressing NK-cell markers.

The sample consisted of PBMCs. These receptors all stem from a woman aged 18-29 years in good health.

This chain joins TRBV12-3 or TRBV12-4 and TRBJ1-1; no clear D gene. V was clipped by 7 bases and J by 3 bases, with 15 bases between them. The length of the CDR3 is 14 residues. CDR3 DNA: TGTGCCAGCATCATAAGGGCTCCGGACACTGAAGCTTTCTTT. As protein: CASIIRAPDTEAFF.

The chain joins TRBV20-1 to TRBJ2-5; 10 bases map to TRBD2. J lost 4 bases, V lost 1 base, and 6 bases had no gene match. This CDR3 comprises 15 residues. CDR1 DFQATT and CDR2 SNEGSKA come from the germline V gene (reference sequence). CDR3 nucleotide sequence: TGCAGTGCTAGAGGAACTAGCGGGGTGGGAGAGACCCAGTACTTC. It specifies CSARGTSGVGETQYF.

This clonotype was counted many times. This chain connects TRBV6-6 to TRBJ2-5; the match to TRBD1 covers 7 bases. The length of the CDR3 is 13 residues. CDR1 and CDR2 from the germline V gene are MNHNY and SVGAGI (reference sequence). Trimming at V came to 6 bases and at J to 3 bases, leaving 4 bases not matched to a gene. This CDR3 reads CASRTGMKETQYF. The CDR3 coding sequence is TGTGCCAGCAGGACAGGGATGAAAGAGACCCAGTACTTC.

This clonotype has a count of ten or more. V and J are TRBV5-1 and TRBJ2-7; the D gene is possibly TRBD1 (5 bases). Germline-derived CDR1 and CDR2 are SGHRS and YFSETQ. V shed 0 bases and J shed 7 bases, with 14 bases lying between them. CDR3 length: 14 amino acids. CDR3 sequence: CASSLGTPRAEQYF. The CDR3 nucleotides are TGCGCCAGCAGCTTGGGGACACCCAGGGCTGAGCAGTACTTC.

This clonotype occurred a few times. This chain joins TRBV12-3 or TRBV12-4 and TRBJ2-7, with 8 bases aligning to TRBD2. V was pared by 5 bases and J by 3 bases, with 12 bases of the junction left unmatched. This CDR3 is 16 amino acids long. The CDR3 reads CASSPRGRTSIYEQYF. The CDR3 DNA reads TGTGCCAGCAGTCCGAGAGGTAGGACTAGCATCTACGAGCAGTACTTC.

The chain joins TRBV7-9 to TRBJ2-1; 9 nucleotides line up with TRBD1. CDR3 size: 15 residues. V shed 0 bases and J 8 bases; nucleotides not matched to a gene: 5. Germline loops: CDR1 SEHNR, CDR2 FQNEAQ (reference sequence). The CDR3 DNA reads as TGTGCCAGCAGCTTAGCGGGGGACAGGGCCCATGAGCAGTTCTTC. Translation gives CASSLAGDRAHEQFF.

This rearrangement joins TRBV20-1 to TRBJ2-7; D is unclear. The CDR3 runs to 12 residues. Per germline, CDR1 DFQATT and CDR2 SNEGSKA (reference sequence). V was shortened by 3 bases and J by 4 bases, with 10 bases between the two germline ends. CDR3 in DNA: TGCAGTGCTAGGGACCAAAAGTACGAGCAGTACTTC. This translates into CSARDQKYEQYF.

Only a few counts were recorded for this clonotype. The DNA for the CDR3 is TGTGCCAGCAGCCCTCGGGCAGGGGGCGGGAATGAGCAGTTCTTC. This encodes CASSPRAGGGNEQFF. The chain carries TRBV11-2 and TRBJ2-1; 8 bases are shared with TRBD1. Per the germline V gene, CDR1 is SGHAT and CDR2 is FQNNGV. V lost 5 bases and J lost 7; bases outside the gene matches: 10. This CDR3 has 15 residues.

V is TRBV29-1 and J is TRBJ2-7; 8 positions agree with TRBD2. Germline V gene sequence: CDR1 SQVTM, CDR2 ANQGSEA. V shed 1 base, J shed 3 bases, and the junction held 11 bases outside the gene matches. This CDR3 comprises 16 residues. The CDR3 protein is CSVEGGNSGTGYEQYF. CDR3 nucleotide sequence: TGCAGCGTTGAAGGAGGGAATAGCGGGACGGGCTACGAGCAGTACTTC.

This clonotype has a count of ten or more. This chain's CDR3 is CATSKAGAGFYNEQFF. CDR3 bases: TGTGCCACCAGCAAAGCCGGAGCGGGATTCTACAATGAGCAGTTCTTC. J is TRBJ2-1 and V is TRBV15; 7 bases line up with TRBD2. The CDR3 has 16 amino acids. Germline CDR1 is LNHNV and CDR2 is YYDKDF (reference sequence). J was trimmed by 3 bases and V by 4 bases; bases with no gene match: 9.

The CDR3, as DNA: TGCAGTGCTAGTAGCGGCGGGAGGTTCTACGAGCAGTACTTC. It yields the protein CSASSGGRFYEQYF. The chain combines TRBV20-1 with TRBJ2-7; 8 bases fit TRBD2. The CDR3 loop spans 14 amino acids. The germline V gene encodes CDR1 DFQATT and CDR2 SNEGSKA (reference sequence). The junction had 7 bases not matched to a gene; V was cut back by 3 bases and J by 3 bases.

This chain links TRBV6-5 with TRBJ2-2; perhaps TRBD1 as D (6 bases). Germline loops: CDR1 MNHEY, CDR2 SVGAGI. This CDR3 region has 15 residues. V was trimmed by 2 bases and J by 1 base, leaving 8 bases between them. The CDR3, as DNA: TGTGCCAGCAGTTACGAGACAGGGAACACCGGGGAGCTGTTTTTT. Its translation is CASSYETGNTGELFF.

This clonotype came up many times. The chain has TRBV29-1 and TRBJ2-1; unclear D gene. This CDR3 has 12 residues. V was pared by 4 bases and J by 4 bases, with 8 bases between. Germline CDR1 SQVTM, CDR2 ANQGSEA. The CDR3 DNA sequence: TGCAGCGTTGCGGGCGGATACAATGAGCAGTTCTTC. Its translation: CSVAGGYNEQFF.

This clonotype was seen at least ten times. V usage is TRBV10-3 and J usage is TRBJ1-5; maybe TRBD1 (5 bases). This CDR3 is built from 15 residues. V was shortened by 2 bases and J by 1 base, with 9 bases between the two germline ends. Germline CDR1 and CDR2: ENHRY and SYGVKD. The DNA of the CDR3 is TGTGCCATCAGTGAGGGGGGAGGGAGCAATCAGCCCCAGCATTTT. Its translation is CAISEGGGSNQPQHF.

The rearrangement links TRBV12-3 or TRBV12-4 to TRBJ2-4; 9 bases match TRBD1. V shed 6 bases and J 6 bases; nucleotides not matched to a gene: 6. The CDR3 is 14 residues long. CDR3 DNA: TGTGCCAGCAGGGGGGGACAGGGCGTAAACATTCAGTACTTC. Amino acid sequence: CASRGGQGVNIQYF.

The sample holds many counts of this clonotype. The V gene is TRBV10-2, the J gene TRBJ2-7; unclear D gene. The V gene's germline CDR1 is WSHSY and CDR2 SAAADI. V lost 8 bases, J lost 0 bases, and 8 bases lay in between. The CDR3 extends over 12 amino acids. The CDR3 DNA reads TGCGCCAGCGGAGTCGGCTCCTACGAGCAGTACTTC. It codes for CASGVGSYEQYF.

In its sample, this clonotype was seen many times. The CDR3 nucleotides read TGTGCCAGCAGCAGGGAGGTAAACTATGGCTACACCTTC. The encoded protein is CASSREVNYGYTF. The genes are TRBV9 and TRBJ1-2; no clear D. Trimming removed 4 bases at V and 2 bases at J, with 9 bases between. Germline CDR1 reads SGDLS; CDR2 reads YYNGEE. The CDR3 totals 13 residues.

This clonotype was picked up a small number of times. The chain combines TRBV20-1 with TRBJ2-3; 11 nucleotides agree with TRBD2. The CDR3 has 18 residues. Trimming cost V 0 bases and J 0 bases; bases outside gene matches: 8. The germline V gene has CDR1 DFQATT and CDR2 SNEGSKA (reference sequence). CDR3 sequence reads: CSARETGTSGFSTDTQYF. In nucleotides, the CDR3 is TGCAGTGCTAGAGAAACCGGGACTAGCGGTTTCAGCACAGATACGCAGTATTTT.

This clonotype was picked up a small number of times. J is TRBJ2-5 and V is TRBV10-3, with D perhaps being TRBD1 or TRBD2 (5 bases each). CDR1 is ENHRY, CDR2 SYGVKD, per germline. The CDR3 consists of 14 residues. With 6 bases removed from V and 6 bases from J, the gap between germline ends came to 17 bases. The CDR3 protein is CAISPIRDRQTQYF. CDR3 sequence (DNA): TGTGCCATCAGCCCCATCAGGGACCGTCAGACCCAGTACTTC.

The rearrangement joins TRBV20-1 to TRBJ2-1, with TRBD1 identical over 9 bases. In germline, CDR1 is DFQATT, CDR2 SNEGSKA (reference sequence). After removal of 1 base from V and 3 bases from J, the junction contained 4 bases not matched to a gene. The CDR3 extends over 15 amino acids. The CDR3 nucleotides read TGCAGTGCTAGAGTCGTGGACAGGGGCTACAATGAGCAGTTCTTC. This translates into CSARVVDRGYNEQFF.

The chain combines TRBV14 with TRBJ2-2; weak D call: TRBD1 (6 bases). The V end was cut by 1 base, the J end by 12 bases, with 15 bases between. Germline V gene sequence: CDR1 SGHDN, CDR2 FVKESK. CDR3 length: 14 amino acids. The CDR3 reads CASSQGAAGTKLFF. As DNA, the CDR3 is TGTGCCAGCAGCCAAGGCGCTGCCGGGACAAAGCTGTTTTTT.

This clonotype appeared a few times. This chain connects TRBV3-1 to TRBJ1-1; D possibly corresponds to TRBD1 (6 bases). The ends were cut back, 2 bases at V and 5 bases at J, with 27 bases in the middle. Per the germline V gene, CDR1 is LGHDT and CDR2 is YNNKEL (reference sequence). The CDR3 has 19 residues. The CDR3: CASSQPPGRGRGGRTEAFF. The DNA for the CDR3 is TGTGCCAGCAGCCAACCACCCGGTAGAGGGAGAGGGGGTAGGACTGAAGCTTTCTTT.

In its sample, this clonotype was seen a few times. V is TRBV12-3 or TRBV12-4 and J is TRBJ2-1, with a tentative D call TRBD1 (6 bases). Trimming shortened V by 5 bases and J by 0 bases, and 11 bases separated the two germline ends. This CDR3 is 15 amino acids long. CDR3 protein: CASSPGVSSYNEQFF. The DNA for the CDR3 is TGTGCCAGCAGTCCAGGGGTTAGCTCCTACAATGAGCAGTTCTTC.

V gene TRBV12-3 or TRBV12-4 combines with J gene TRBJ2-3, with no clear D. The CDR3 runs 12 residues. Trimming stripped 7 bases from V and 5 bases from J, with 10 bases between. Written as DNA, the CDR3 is TGTGCCAGCACCCCCACCGTAGATACGCAGTATTTT. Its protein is CASTPTVDTQYF.

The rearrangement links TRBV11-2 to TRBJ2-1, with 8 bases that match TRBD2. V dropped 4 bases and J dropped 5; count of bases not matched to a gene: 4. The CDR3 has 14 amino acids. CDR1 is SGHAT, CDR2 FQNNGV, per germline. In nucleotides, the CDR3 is TGTGCCAGCAGCTCGGGACTAGGTAACAATGAGCAGTTCTTC. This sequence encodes CASSSGLGNNEQFF. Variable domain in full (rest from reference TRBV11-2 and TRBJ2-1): EAGVAQSPRYKIIEKRQSVAFWCNPISGHATLYWYQQILGQGPKLLIQFQNNGVVDDSQLPKDRFSAERLKGVDSTLKIQPAKLEDSAVYLCASSSGLGNNEQFFGPGTRLTVL.

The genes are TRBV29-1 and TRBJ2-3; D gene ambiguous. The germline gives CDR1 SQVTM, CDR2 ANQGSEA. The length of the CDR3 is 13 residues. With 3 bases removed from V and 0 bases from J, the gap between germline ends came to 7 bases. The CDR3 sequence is CSVDWPSTDTQYF. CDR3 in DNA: TGCAGCGTTGATTGGCCAAGCACAGATACGCAGTATTTT.

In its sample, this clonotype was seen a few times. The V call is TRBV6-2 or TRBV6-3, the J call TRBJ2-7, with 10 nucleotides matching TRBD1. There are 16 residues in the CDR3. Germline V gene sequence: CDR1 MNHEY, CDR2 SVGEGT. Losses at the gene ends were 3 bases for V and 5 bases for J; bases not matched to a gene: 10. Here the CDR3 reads CASSYTIGTGVDEQYF. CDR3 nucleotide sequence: TGTGCCAGCAGTTATACCATCGGGACAGGGGTTGACGAGCAGTACTTC.